This TCR beta chain was sequenced in a study of radiotherapy plus CTLA-4 blockade in lung cancer. Study overall: Disease control was present in 31% of patients, and objective responses in around 18%. Study-wide findings and caveats: Reportedly, early blood T cell clone dynamics best predicted response, with interferon-beta. Expansion of tumor-derived TCR clones was observed in blood after radiotherapy plus ipilimumab.

This CDR3 spans 15 amino acids. The junction had 9 bases not matched to a gene; V was cut back by 3 bases and J by 4 bases. Germline V gene data show CDR1 as MNHNS and CDR2 as SASEGT. Here immunoSEQ multiplex PCR was the method, and the copy in TCRdb shows in-frame clones only, minus some. The repertoire holds 89,000 or so clones, with 75% to 90% as singletons. For this clone: Its antigen is not identified.

Focal radiation plus CTLA-4 blockade with ipilimumab was given to patients with chemo-refractory metastatic non-small-cell lung cancer. This receptor was taken from a human donor with non-small cell lung cancer who had a partial response to radiotherapy plus ipilimumab. The sequenced sample was peripheral blood, obtained from a patient treated with radiotherapy plus ipilimumab. This chain connects TRBV6-1 to TRBJ2-7, with TRBD2 matching over 7 bases. The CDR3 nucleotides read TGTGCCAGCAGTGAGTCGTTGAGGGAGGGGTACGAGCAGTACTTC. Amino acid sequence: CASSESLREGYEQYF.